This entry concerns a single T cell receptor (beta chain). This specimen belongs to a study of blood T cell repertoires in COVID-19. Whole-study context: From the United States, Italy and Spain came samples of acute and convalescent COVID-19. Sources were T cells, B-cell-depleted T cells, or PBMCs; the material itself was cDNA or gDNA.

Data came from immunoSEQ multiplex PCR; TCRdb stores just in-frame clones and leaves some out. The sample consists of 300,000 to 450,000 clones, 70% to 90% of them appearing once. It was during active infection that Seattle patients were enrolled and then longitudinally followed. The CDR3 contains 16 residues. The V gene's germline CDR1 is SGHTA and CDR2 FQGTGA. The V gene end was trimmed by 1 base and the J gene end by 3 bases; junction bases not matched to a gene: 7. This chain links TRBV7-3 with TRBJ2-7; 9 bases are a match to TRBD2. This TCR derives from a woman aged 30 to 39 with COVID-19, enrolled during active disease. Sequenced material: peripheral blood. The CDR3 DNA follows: TGTGCCAGCAGCTTAAGGGGCGGGACTAGCCTCTACGAGCAGTACTTC. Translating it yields CASSLRGGTSLYEQYF. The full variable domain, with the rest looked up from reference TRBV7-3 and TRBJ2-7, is GAGVSQTPSNKVTEKGKYVELRCDPISGHTALYWYRQSLGQGPEFLIYFQGTGAADDSGLPNDRFFAVRPEGSVSTLKIQRTERGDSAVYLCASSLRGGTSLYEQYFGPGTRLTVT.